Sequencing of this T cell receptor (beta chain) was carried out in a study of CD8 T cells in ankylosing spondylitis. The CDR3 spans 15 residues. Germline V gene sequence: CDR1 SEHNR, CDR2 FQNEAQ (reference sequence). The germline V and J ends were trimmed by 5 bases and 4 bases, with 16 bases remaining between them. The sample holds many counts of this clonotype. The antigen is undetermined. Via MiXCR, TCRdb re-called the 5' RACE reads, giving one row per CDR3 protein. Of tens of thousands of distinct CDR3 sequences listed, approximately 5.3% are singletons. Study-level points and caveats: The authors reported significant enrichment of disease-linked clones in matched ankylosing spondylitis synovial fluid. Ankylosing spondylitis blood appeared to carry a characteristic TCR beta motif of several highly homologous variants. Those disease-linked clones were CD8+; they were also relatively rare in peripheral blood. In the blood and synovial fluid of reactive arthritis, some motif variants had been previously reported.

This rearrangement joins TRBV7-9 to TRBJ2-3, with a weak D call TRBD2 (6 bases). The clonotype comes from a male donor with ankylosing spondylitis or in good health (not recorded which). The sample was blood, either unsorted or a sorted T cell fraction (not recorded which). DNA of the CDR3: TGTGCCAGCAGCCCCGGGAGTCTAAGGGCAGATACGCAGTATTTT. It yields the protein CASSPGSLRADTQYF.